What follows are 20 T cell receptor beta chains derived from one specimen sequenced in a study of shared clonotypes between healthy human individuals. Method: immunoSEQ multiplex PCR; TCRdb's copy keeps in-frame clones and lacks some. The repertoire holds around 1.1 million clones, with around 78% as singletons. Sequencing was carried out using memory CD4+ T cells from PBMCs. Described subset: CD45RA-negative fraction. The receptors originated from a man aged 18 to 29 in good health. Some clones in this sample may be carry-over from other donors' samples.

The chain uses TRBV27 and TRBJ2-3, with 10 bases matching TRBD2. Germline trimming cut 6 bases from V and 3 bases from J; bases unmatched to any gene: 15. CDR1 and CDR2 from the germline V gene are MNHEY and SMNVEV (reference sequence). CDR3 size: 18 residues. Written as DNA, the CDR3 is TGTGCCAGCAGCCTCGGGGGTGGAGCGGGAGGGCCGACAGATACGCAGTATTTT. Its protein product is CASSLGGGAGGPTDTQYF.

In regard to this clone: Other DNA sequences in this sample translate to the same CDR3. V and J are TRBV5-1 and TRBJ1-4; D is unclear. CDR3 length: 12 amino acids. V lost 0 bases, J lost 8 bases, and 5 bases lay in between. CDR1 is SGHRS, CDR2 YFSETQ, per germline. The CDR3: CASSLDLEKLFF. The DNA for the CDR3 is TGCGCCAGCAGCTTGGATTTAGAAAAACTGTTTTTT.

The chain carries TRBV7-8 and TRBJ2-2; TRBD1 matches 10 bases. The CDR3 runs 17 residues. CDR1 and CDR2 (germline): SGHVS, FQNEAQ. After removal of 2 bases from V and 1 base from J, the junction contained 4 bases not matched to a gene. The CDR3 sequence is CASSLSGTGENTGELFF. In DNA, the CDR3 is TGTGCCAGCAGCTTAAGCGGGACAGGGGAGAACACCGGGGAGCTGTTTTTT.

The V gene is TRBV7-6, the J gene TRBJ2-3; D remains unclear. The CDR3 consists of 16 residues. The germline V gene has CDR1 SGHVS and CDR2 FNYEAQ. V shed 4 bases and J shed 0 bases, with 14 bases lying between them. The CDR3 nucleotides read TGTGCCAGCAGCTCCCTGTTCGGCACTAGCACAGATACGCAGTATTTT. Its protein product is CASSSLFGTSTDTQYF.

The J gene is TRBJ1-6, the V gene TRBV5-6; 8 bases map to TRBD1. The ends lost 1 base at V and 14 bases at J; junction bases unmatched: 8. From germline, CDR1 is SGHDT and CDR2 YYEEEE. The CDR3 runs to 14 residues. CDR3 region: CASSLSGGRSALHF. The CDR3 DNA is TGTGCCAGCAGCTTGTCAGGGGGCCGTTCGGCCCTCCACTTT.

V is TRBV9 and J is TRBJ2-3, with TRBD2 as a possible D gene (5 bases). The germline V gene encodes CDR1 SGDLS and CDR2 YYNGEE. The CDR3 is 17 residues long. Trimming shortened V by 3 bases and J by 4 bases, and 21 bases separated the two germline ends. DNA of the CDR3: TGTGCCAGCAGCGGGGGTTGGTCTGGTGAGGGCGCAGATACGCAGTATTTT. It codes for CASSGGWSGEGADTQYF. Filled out from reference TRBV9 and TRBJ2-3, the complete variable domain reads DSGVTQTPKHLITATGQRVTLRCSPRSGDLSVYWYQQSLDQGLQFLIQYYNGEERAKGNILERFSAQQFPDLHSELNLSSLELGDSALYFCASSGGWSGEGADTQYFGPGTRLTVL.

V is TRBV18 and J is TRBJ2-3, with 8 bases aligning to TRBD2. The CDR3 loop spans 15 amino acids. CDR1 is KGHSH, CDR2 LQKENI, per germline. V lost 4 bases and J lost 5; bases outside the gene matches: 8. The CDR3 sequence: CASSRRTSHEDTQYF. CDR3 bases: TGTGCCAGCTCACGACGGACTAGCCACGAAGATACGCAGTATTTT. The full variable domain, in which reference TRBV18 and TRBJ2-3 provide the parts outside the CDR3, is NAGVMQNPRHLVRRRGQEARLRCSPMKGHSHVYWYRQLPEEGLKFMVYLQKENIIDESGMPKERFSAEFPKEGPSILRIQQVVRGDSAAYFCASSRRTSHEDTQYFGPGTRLTVL.

This chain connects TRBV30 to TRBJ1-1; D gene uncertain. This CDR3 is 12 amino acids long. CDR1 and CDR2 from the germline V gene are GTSNPN and SVGIG (reference sequence). Deletions cut 0 bases from V and 5 bases from J, with 7 bases between. CDR3 loop: CAWSVGGTEAFF. The CDR3, as DNA: TGTGCCTGGAGTGTAGGCGGAACTGAAGCTTTCTTT.

CDR3 bases: TGCGCCAGCAGCCAAGAACTAGGGGACACTGAAGCTTTCTTT. Translating it yields CASSQELGDTEAFF. V and J are TRBV4-3 and TRBJ1-1; D might be TRBD1 (5 bases). From germline, CDR1 is LGHNA and CDR2 YSLEER. The CDR3 has 14 residues. The V end lost 0 bases, the J end lost 3 bases, and 8 bases lay between the germline ends.

The chain is built from TRBV6-1 and TRBJ1-1, with TRBD1 matching over 7 bases. Germline V gene lookup returns CDR1 MNHNS and CDR2 SASEGT. The CDR3 extends over 15 amino acids. V shed 5 bases and J 3 bases; nucleotides not matched to a gene: 9. The CDR3 DNA reads TGTGCCAGCAGTACCACAGGGGTGGTCGACACTGAAGCTTTCTTT. It specifies CASSTTGVVDTEAFF.

The chain joins TRBV18 to TRBJ1-5; 9 bases are shared with TRBD1. Germline CDR1 and CDR2: KGHSH and LQKENI. The CDR3 spans 16 residues. V shed 3 bases, J shed 4 bases, and the junction held 7 bases outside the gene matches. DNA for the CDR3: TGTGCCAGCTCACCTGACGGGACAGGGATAAATCAGCCCCAGCATTTT. Its protein is CASSPDGTGINQPQHF.

This clone has just one count. The chain joins TRBV28 to TRBJ1-5, with D perhaps matching TRBD1 (6 bases). V shed 3 bases and J shed 1 base, with 16 bases lying between them. The germline gives CDR1 MDHEN, CDR2 SYDVKM. This CDR3 comprises 17 residues. The CDR3 loop reads CASSFTPGQPSNQPQHF. The CDR3 bases are TGTGCCAGCAGTTTCACCCCTGGACAGCCGAGCAATCAGCCCCAGCATTTT.

The rearrangement uses TRBV6-5 and TRBJ1-1, with no clear D. V shed 5 bases and J shed 9 bases, with 22 bases lying between them. CDR1 is MNHEY, CDR2 SVGAGI, per germline. The CDR3 is 15 residues long. Here the CDR3 reads CASSTHTAGQPQAFF. Written as DNA, the CDR3 is TGTGCCAGCAGTACCCATACGGCCGGGCAGCCACAAGCTTTCTTT.

This chain uses TRBV4-3 with TRBJ2-7; D may be TRBD1 (7 bases). Germline V gene data show CDR1 as LGHNA and CDR2 as YSLEER. The CDR3 extends over 14 amino acids. V dropped 4 bases and J dropped 6 bases, with 16 bases sitting between them. For the CDR3, the DNA is TGCGCCAGCAGCCCAGTCGCAGGGGGAGGCGAGCAGTACTTC. Translation gives CASSPVAGGGEQYF.

CDR3 in DNA: TGTGCCATCGGACTCTATAGCGACGAGCAGTACTTC. Residues: CAIGLYSDEQYF. The genes are TRBV28 and TRBJ2-7, with D tentatively TRBD2 (5 bases). The CDR3 is 12 residues long. The ends were cut back, 10 bases at V and 5 bases at J, with 15 bases in the middle. Germline loops: CDR1 MDHEN, CDR2 SYDVKM.

V is TRBV9 and J is TRBJ2-7, with TRBD1 identical over 7 bases. Germline V gene lookup returns CDR1 SGDLS and CDR2 YYNGEE. The V and J ends lost 3 bases and 0 bases, in that order; junction bases with no gene match: 9. This CDR3 spans 16 amino acids. For the CDR3, the DNA is TGTGCCAGCAGCGAGGGGGCAGGATTGAGCTCCTACGAGCAGTACTTC. Translated: CASSEGAGLSSYEQYF.

In regard to this clone: A single base is all that separates this from a far larger clone, so a read error is likely. At the DNA level, this CDR3 is encoded by other sequences in the same sample as well. The chain uses TRBV7-2 and TRBJ2-2; 8 nucleotides align to TRBD2. Germline-derived CDR1 and CDR2 are SGHTA and FQGNSA. The CDR3 has 12 amino acids. The DNA for the CDR3 is TGTGCCAGCAGCCCCCGTAGCGGGGAGCTGTTCTTT. Protein sequence: CASSPRSGELFF.

The V gene is TRBV7-8, the J gene TRBJ1-3, with a tentative D call TRBD1 (5 bases). CDR3 length: 15 amino acids. Trimming left V 4 bases short and J 0 bases short, with 10 bases between. Germline values: CDR1 SGHVS, CDR2 FQNEAQ. DNA for the CDR3: TGTGCCAGCAGCTCTCGGACACTCTCTGGAAACACCATATATTTT. Its translation is CASSSRTLSGNTIYF.

This rearrangement joins TRBV6-5 to TRBJ1-2; tentative D call: TRBD1 (6 bases). Germline CDR1 MNHEY, CDR2 SVGAGI. The CDR3 runs 15 residues. Trimming took off 2 bases at V and 4 bases at J, with 14 bases between the two ends. CDR3 DNA sequence: TGTGCCAGCAGTTACCAAACAGGGACGCGCTATGGCTACACCTTC. Protein product: CASSYQTGTRYGYTF.

This chain links TRBV27 with TRBJ2-7; D perhaps matches TRBD2 (6 bases). Between the trimmed V and J ends, which lost 2 bases and 4 bases, there was a span of 12 bases. The CDR3 contains 14 residues. Germline-derived CDR1 and CDR2 are MNHEY and SMNVEV (reference sequence). The CDR3 DNA sequence: TGTGCCAGCAGTTTAGTGGCGGGACCTTACGAGCAGTACTTC. Amino acid sequence: CASSLVAGPYEQYF.